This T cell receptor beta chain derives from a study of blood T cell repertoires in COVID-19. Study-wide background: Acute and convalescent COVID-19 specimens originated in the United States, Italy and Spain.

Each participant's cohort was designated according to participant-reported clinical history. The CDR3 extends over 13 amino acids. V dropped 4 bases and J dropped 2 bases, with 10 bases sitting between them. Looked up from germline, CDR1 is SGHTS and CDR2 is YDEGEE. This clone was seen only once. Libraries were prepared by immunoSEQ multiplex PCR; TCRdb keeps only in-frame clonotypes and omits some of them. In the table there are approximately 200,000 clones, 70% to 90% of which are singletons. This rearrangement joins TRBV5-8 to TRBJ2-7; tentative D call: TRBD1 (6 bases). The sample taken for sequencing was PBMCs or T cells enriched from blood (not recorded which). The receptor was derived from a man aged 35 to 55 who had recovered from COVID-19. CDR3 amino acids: CASSVDRTYEQYF. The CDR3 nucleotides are TGTGCCAGCAGCGTGGACAGAACCTACGAGCAGTACTTC. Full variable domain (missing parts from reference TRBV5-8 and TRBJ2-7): EAGVTQSPTHLIKTRGQQATLRCSPISGHTSVYWYQQALGLGLQFLLWYDEGEERNRGNFPPRFSGRQFPNYSSELNVNALELEDSALYLCASSVDRTYEQYFGPGTRLTVT.